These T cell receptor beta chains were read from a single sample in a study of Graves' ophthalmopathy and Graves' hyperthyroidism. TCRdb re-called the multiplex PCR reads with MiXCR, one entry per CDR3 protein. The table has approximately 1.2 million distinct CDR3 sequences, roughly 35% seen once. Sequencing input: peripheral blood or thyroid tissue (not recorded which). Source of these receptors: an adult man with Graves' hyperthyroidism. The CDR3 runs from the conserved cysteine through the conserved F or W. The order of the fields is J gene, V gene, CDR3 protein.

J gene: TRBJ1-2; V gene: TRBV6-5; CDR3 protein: CASSRDGNSNYGYTF
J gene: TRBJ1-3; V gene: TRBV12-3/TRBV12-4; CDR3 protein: CASSGQISGNTIYF
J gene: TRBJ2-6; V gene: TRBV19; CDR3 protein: CASSIDGDNVLTF
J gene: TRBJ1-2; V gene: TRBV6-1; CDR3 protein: CASSEGTAGSYGYTF
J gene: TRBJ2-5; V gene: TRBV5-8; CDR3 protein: CASSFPHLQGLETQYF
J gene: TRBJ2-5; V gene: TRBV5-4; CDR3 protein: CASSYPSGSMTQYF
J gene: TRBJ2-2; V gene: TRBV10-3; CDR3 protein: CASRDPLRTGELFF
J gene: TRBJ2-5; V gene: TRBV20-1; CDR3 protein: CSARRELRETQYF
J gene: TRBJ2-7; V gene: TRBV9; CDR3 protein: CASSVALSARRQYF
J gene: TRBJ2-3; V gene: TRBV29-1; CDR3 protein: CSARDYTDTQYF
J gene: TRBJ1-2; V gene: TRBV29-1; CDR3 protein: CSSPRTADGYTF
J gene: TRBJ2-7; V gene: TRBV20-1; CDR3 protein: CSAREYGSSYEQYF
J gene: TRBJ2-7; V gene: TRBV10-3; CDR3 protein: CAVTGRRIYEQYF
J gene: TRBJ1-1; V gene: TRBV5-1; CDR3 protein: CASSVESQNTEAFF
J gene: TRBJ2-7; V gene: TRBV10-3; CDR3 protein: CAIRSSGDSYEQYF
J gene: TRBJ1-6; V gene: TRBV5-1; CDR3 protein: CASRPTGSVSPLHF
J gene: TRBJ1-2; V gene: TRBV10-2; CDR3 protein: CASSELGVYGYTF
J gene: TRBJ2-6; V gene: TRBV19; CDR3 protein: CASSPLDRALSGANVLTF
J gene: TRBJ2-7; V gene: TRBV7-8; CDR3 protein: CASSQDRTFLSTYEQYF
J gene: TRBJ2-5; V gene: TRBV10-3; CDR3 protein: CAISAWGSGETQYF
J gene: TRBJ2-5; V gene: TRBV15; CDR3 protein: CATSARQGEETQYF
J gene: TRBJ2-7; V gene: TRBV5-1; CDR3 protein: CASSFDKGVHEQYF
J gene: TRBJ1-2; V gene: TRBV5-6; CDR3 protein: CASSLLNRKIYGYTF
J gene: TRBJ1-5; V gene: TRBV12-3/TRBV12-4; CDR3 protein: CASSLGRGPQPQHF
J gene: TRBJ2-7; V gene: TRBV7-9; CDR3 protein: CASSARDYNYEQYF
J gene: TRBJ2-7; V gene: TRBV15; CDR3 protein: CATSSPGQGYEQYF
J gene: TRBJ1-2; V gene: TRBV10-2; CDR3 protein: CASSQYLFETKDTHYGYTF
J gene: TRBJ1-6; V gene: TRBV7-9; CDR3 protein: CASSFDSLNSPLHF
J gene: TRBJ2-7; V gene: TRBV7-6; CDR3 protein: CASSLWEGGSYEQYF
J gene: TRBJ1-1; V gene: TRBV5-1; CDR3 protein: CASIKDDMNTEAFF
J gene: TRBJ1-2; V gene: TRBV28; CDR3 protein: CASSLFRDYTF
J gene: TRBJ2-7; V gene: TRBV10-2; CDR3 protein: CASRVGTGGYEQYF
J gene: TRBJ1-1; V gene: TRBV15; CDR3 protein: CATSTGTGGTEAFF
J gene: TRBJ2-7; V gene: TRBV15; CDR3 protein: CATSRVSAGEQYF
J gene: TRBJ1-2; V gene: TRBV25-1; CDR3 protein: CASSELRTGKAYGYTF
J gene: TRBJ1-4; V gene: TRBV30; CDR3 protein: CAWSTDGLEKLFF
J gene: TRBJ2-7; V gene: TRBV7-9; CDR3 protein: CASSPGGFQGLNHEQYF